These 21 T cell receptor beta chains came from one sample sequenced in a study of T cell repertoires in cytomegalovirus infection. Via MiXCR, TCRdb re-called the reads, giving one row per CDR3 protein. This table holds over 150,000 distinct CDR3 sequences, around 14% found once. Sample: PBMCs. These TCRs come from a human donor in good health (CMV status not recorded). Some clones in this sample may be carry-over from other donors' samples.

The chain carries TRBV6-5 and TRBJ2-7; 8 nucleotides agree with TRBD2. The CDR3 is 16 residues long. Per the germline V gene, CDR1 is MNHEY and CDR2 is SVGAGI. V shed 0 bases, J shed 7 bases, and the junction held 11 bases outside the gene matches. The CDR3 sequence: CASSYSGLAPSREQYF. The DNA of the CDR3 is TGTGCCAGCAGTTACTCAGGACTAGCCCCTTCCAGGGAGCAGTACTTC.

Many counts were recorded for this clonotype. V gene TRBV7-9 combines with J gene TRBJ2-7, with TRBD2 matching 12 bases. Germline values: CDR1 SEHNR, CDR2 FQNEAQ (reference sequence). After removal of 5 bases from V and 0 bases from J, the junction contained 5 bases not matched to a gene. The CDR3 sequence is 16 residues long. The DNA of the CDR3 is TGTGCCAGCAGCGTCGGGACTAGCGGGTCCTCCTACGAGCAGTACTTC. Amino acids: CASSVGTSGSSYEQYF.

The chain has TRBV20-1 and TRBJ1-6; D may be TRBD1 (5 bases). This CDR3 region has 15 residues. Per the germline V gene, CDR1 is DFQATT and CDR2 is SNEGSKA (reference sequence). Trimming took 1 base from V and 7 from J, leaving 14 bases between them. CDR3: CSARVGGSENSPLHF. The CDR3 coding sequence is TGCAGTGCTAGAGTCGGGGGATCGGAGAATTCACCCCTCCACTTT.

There are many counts of this clonotype. Written as DNA, the CDR3 is TGTGCCAGCATGGGGGCGTCAGAGACCCAGTACTTC. It codes for CASMGASETQYF. The chain couples TRBV27 to TRBJ2-5, with D possibly being TRBD1 (6 bases). CDR1 is MNHEY and CDR2 is SMNVEV in the germline V gene (reference sequence). V lost 7 bases and J 4 bases, leaving 10 bases between the germline ends. The CDR3 is 12 residues long.

A few counts support this clonotype. V usage is TRBV5-8 and J usage is TRBJ1-4, with a possible D match to TRBD1 (6 bases). The V gene lost 0 bases and the J gene lost 7 bases, with 16 bases spanning the gap. CDR3 length: 16 residues. Germline values: CDR1 SGHTS, CDR2 YDEGEE. The CDR3 here is CASSLGFTGRVEKLFF. CDR3 in DNA: TGTGCCAGCAGCTTGGGGTTCACAGGGCGCGTTGAAAAACTGTTTTTT.

This clonotype was recorded many times. The rearrangement uses TRBV7-8 and TRBJ1-1; a possible D gene is TRBD1 (5 bases). The length of the CDR3 is 16 residues. The ends were cut back, 3 bases at V and 1 base at J, with 15 bases in the middle. Germline-derived CDR1 and CDR2 are SGHVS and FQNEAQ. DNA for the CDR3: TGTGCCAGCAGCTTTAGGCCCCCGGGGCCGAACACTGAAGCTTTCTTT. Its translation is CASSFRPPGPNTEAFF.

The CDR3 nucleotides read TGTGCCAGCACCTCCGAGCGTAGCGGGAGCTACGAGCAGTACTTC. It specifies CASTSERSGSYEQYF. This sequence joins TRBV25-1 and TRBJ2-7; 9 bases line up with TRBD2. V dropped 7 bases and J dropped 3; count of bases not matched to a gene: 10. Germline V gene data show CDR1 as MGHDK and CDR2 as SYGVNS. This CDR3 spans 15 amino acids.

In its sample, this clonotype was seen many times. The chain couples TRBV7-3 to TRBJ1-1, with D tentatively TRBD1 (6 bases). CDR1 is SGHTA, CDR2 FQGTGA, per germline. There are 15 residues in the CDR3. V lost 1 base and J lost 1, with 10 bases in between. CDR3 sequence reads: CASSLKGRGNTEAFF. Here the CDR3 DNA reads TGTGCCAGCAGCTTAAAGGGCAGGGGGAACACTGAAGCTTTCTTT.

This clonotype was counted between two and nine times. The rearrangement links TRBV7-3 to TRBJ2-2; the match to TRBD1 covers 7 bases. The CDR3 consists of 15 residues. The germline CDR1 and CDR2 sequences are SGHTA and FQGTGA. After removal of 5 bases from V and 2 bases from J, the junction contained 5 bases not matched to a gene. CDR3 loop: CASSRDRLNTGELFF. CDR3 coding DNA: TGTGCCAGCAGCCGGGACAGACTAAACACCGGGGAGCTGTTTTTT.

This clonotype has a single count. V gene TRBV6-5 combines with J gene TRBJ1-4, with 7 bases lining up with TRBD1. V lost 5 bases and J lost 8; bases outside the gene matches: 8. The V gene's germline CDR1 is MNHEY and CDR2 SVGAGI. The CDR3 is 14 amino acids. As DNA, the CDR3 is TGTGCCAGCAGTCCCGGAGGGGGCAGGGAAAAACTGTTTTTT. Translation: CASSPGGGREKLFF.

The sample holds many counts of this clonotype. The chain carries TRBV27 and TRBJ1-5; D is undetermined. This CDR3 has 14 amino acids. Germline V gives CDR1 MNHEY, CDR2 SMNVEV (reference sequence). V lost 5 bases to trimming and J lost 2 bases, with 10 bases between them. CDR3 region: CASSTSRGNQPQHF. The CDR3 nucleotides read TGTGCCAGCAGTACCTCGAGGGGCAATCAGCCCCAGCATTTT.

The sample holds many counts of this clonotype. The V and J genes are TRBV7-9 and TRBJ2-5; TRBD2 might be the D (5 bases). Germline V lookup: CDR1 SEHNR, CDR2 FQNEAQ (reference sequence). V lost 5 bases and J lost 1, with 11 bases in between. The CDR3 runs to 14 residues. CDR3 nucleotides: TGTGCCAGCAGCGTAGGAGGACCCCAAGAGACCCAGTACTTC. This translates into CASSVGGPQETQYF.

This clonotype was picked up many times. The V call is TRBV29-1, the J call TRBJ2-1, with TRBD2 matching 10 bases. CDR1 is SQVTM and CDR2 is ANQGSEA in the germline V gene. V lost 6 bases, J lost 3 bases, and 11 bases stayed unmatched. The CDR3 extends over 16 amino acids. CDR3: CSVSHGVAGGYNEQFF. The CDR3 bases are TGCAGCGTGTCCCACGGAGTAGCGGGAGGCTACAATGAGCAGTTCTTC.

This clonotype was found many times. CDR3 sequence: CASSPFKHSGANVLTF. CDR3 DNA: TGTGCCAGCAGCCCCTTTAAGCACTCTGGGGCCAACGTCCTGACTTTC. This chain joins TRBV28 and TRBJ2-6; D gene ambiguous. There are 16 residues in the CDR3. Germline V CDR1 and CDR2: MDHEN, SYDVKM. Deletions cut 6 bases from V and 0 bases from J, with 12 bases between.

CDR3 DNA: TGTGCCAGCAGCCCCTCGGGACAGGCTGAAGCTTTCTTT. Protein sequence: CASSPSGQAEAFF. V usage is TRBV7-9 and J usage is TRBJ1-1; 8 bases line up with TRBD1. The ends lost 5 bases at V and 6 bases at J; junction bases unmatched: 5. The germline gives CDR1 SEHNR, CDR2 FQNEAQ (reference sequence). CDR3 length: 13 amino acids.

The chain is built from TRBV27 and TRBJ1-5; D is uncertain. The germline V gene has CDR1 MNHEY and CDR2 SMNVEV (reference sequence). Trimming removed 0 bases at V and 7 bases at J, with 7 bases between. The CDR3 totals 13 residues. The DNA of the CDR3 is TGTGCCAGCAGTTTATCGGACTGGCAGCCCCAGCATTTT. Its protein product is CASSLSDWQPQHF.

The chain links TRBV12-3 or TRBV12-4 to TRBJ2-3; TRBD2 matches at 14 bases. Trimming took 5 bases from V and 3 from J; bases not matched to a gene: 4. The CDR3 is 16 amino acids. CDR3 DNA: TGTGCCAGCAGTCTTTGGACTAGCGGGAGGACAGATACGCAGTATTTT. This sequence encodes CASSLWTSGRTDTQYF.

This clonotype was detected many times. The chain is built from TRBV6-2 or TRBV6-3 and TRBJ2-7; no clear D gene. Trimming shortened V by 3 bases and J by 2 bases, and 8 bases separated the two germline ends. This CDR3 is built from 13 residues. Germline V gene data show CDR1 as MNHEY and CDR2 as SVGEGT. The CDR3 loop reads CASSYRQAYEQYF. Here the CDR3 DNA reads TGTGCCAGCAGTTATCGGCAGGCCTACGAGCAGTACTTC.

The rearrangement uses TRBV20-1 and TRBJ1-5; D is uncertain. Germline CDR1 and CDR2: DFQATT and SNEGSKA (reference sequence). V lost 0 bases to trimming and J lost 7 bases, with 16 bases between them. The CDR3 is made up of 15 amino acids. The CDR3 sequence: CSARDTFGREQPQHF. Written as DNA, the CDR3 is TGCAGTGCTAGAGACACCTTCGGGAGGGAGCAGCCCCAGCATTTT.

J is TRBJ2-7 and V is TRBV29-1; D is perhaps TRBD2 (5 bases). CDR3 length equals 11 residues. V shed 5 bases and J shed 3 bases, with 8 bases lying between them. Looked up from germline, CDR1 is SQVTM and CDR2 is ANQGSEA. CDR3 sequence: CSVPGVYEQYF. CDR3 DNA sequence: TGCAGCGTTCCCGGGGTCTACGAGCAGTACTTC.

This clonotype was counted many times. The rearrangement uses TRBV12-5 and TRBJ1-1, with D uncertain. V gave up 0 bases and J gave up 0 bases, with 11 bases separating them. This CDR3 region has 16 residues. Germline values: CDR1 LGHNT, CDR2 FRNRAP. CDR3 region: CASGLVLGRLNTEAFF. CDR3 DNA sequence: TGTGCTAGTGGTTTGGTACTGGGCCGTCTGAACACTGAAGCTTTCTTT.